This T cell receptor beta chain was documented in a study of T-cell reconstitution after alpha-beta-depleted transplantation in children. Researchers prepared the TCRbeta library using unique molecular identifiers, the study reports. TCRdb reprocessed the PCR reads with MiXCR, giving one entry per CDR3 protein. The sample has tens of thousands of distinct CDR3 sequences; 44% are singletons. Study results and caveats: Newly generated T cells supplied most T-cell counts and diversity one year post-transplant.

Worth noting for this clonotype: The antigen is undetermined.

Per the germline V gene, CDR1 is SGHTA and CDR2 is FQGNSA. V lost 4 bases to trimming and J lost 5 bases, with 10 bases between them. The CDR3 is 13 residues long. The clonotype originates from a male patient younger than 18 who had a stem cell transplant for acute lymphoblastic leukemia, so the T cells may come from the graft donor. The sample was PBMCs, mostly from graft donor cells, taken 360 days after TCRalphabeta/CD19-depleted stem cell transplant. The chain combines TRBV7-2 with TRBJ2-3; D perhaps matches TRBD2 (6 bases). The CDR3 protein is CASSSWRGDTQYF. CDR3 DNA: TGTGCCAGCAGCTCATGGCGGGGAGATACGCAGTATTTT.